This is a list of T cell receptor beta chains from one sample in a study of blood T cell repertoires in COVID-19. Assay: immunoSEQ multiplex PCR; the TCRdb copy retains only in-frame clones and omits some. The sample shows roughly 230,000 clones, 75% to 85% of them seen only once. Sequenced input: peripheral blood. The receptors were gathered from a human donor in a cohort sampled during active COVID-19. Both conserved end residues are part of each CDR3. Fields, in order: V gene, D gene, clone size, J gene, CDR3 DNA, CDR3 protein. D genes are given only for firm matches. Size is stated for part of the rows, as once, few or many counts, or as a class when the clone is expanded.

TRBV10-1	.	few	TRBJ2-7	TGCGCCAGCAGTGAAGGACAGTCCTACGAGCAGTACTTC	CASSEGQSYEQYF
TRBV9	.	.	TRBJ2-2	TGTGCCAGCAGCGTTGAGGTCCGGACTATTAACACCGGGGAGCTGTTTTTT	CASSVEVRTINTGELFF
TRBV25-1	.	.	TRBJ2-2	TGTGCCACCACTGCGGTTGGCGGCGGGGAGCTGTTTTTT	CATTAVGGGELFF
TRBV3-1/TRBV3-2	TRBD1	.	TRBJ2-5	TGTGCCAGCAGTTCCAGGGGGCCCCAAGGAGAGACCCAGTACTTC	CASSSRGPQGETQYF
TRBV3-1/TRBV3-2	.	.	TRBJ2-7	TGTGCCAGCAGCCGCGCCTACGAGCAGTACTTC	CASSRAYEQYF
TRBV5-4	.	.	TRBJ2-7	TGTGCCAGCAGCTTGGCACAGACATTTAGCTCCTACGAGCAGTACTTC	CASSLAQTFSSYEQYF
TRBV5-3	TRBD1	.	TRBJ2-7	TGTGCCAGAAGCTTGCTGTGTTGGGACAGGGGGACCTACGAGCAGTACTTC	CARSLLCWDRGTYEQYF
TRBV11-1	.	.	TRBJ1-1	TGTGCCAGCAGCTCCCCCGCGAATATTAACACTGAAGCTTTCTTT	CASSSPANINTEAFF
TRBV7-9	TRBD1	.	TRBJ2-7	TGTGCCAGCAGCTTAGGACAGGGGATCTACGAGCAGTACTTC	CASSLGQGIYEQYF
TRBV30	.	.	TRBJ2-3	TGTGCCTGGAGTGTTCCCCTTCTCGGCACAGATACGCAGTATTTT	CAWSVPLLGTDTQYF